This T cell receptor beta chain was sequenced during a study of blood T cell repertoires in COVID-19. Study-level information: COVID-19 samples collected from the United States, Italy and Spain covered acute and convalescent phases. PBMCs, B-cell-depleted T cells, or T cells were the source of the cDNA or gDNA that made up the material.

Cohort 3 recovered donors had two negative PCRs, clearance, or symptom resolution. Clones were read by immunoSEQ multiplex PCR, and TCRdb kept only the in-frame ones, dropping some. The sample contains fewer than 300,000 clones, around nine tenths of which appear only once. V was cut by 3 bases and J by 4 bases, with 12 bases left in between. There are 15 residues in the CDR3. Germline CDR1 is LGHDT and CDR2 is YNNKEL (reference sequence). This chain links TRBV3-1 (or the pseudogene TRBV3-2) with TRBJ1-4, with D perhaps matching TRBD1 (6 bases). Material: PBMCs or T cells enriched from blood (not recorded which). The sequence came from a woman aged 25 to 39 who had recovered from COVID-19. The CDR3 coding sequence is TGTGCCAGCAGCCACGAAGGGGGTTTTAATGAAAAACTGTTTTTT. Encoded protein: CASSHEGGFNEKLFF.